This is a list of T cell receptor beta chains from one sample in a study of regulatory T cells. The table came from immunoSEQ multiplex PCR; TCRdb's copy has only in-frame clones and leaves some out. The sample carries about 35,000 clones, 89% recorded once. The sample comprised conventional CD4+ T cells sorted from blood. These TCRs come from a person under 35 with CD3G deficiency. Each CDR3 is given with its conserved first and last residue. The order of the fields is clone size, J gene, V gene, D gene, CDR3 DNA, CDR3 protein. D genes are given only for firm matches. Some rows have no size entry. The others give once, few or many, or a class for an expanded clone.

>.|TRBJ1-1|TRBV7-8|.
TGTGCCAGCAGCCCCACTGGGATGGGGGAAGCTTTCTTT
CASSPTGMGEAFF
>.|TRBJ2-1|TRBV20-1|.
TGCAGTGCCAGCCCCTACAATGAGCAGTTCTTC
CSASPYNEQFF
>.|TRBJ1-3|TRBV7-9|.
TGTGCCAGCAGCCCGGGACAATCTGGAAACACCATATATTTT
CASSPGQSGNTIYF
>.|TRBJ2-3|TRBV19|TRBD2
TGTGCCAGTAGCCCGGGACTAGCGGCGCCCGATACGCAGTATTTT
CASSPGLAAPDTQYF
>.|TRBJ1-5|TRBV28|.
TGTGCCAGCAGCCGCGCCCAGGGGTTTGGGCAGCCCCAGCATTTT
CASSRAQGFGQPQHF
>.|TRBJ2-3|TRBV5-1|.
TGCGCCAGCAGCTTGGGTCAGGGGTTTGCAGATACGCAGTATTTT
CASSLGQGFADTQYF
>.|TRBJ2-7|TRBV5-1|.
TGCGCCAGCAGCTCAACCCGGGGCGAGCAGTACTTC
CASSSTRGEQYF
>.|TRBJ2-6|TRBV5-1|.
TGCGCCAGCAAGGACCTCCCTGGGGCCAACGTCCTGACTTTC
CASKDLPGANVLTF
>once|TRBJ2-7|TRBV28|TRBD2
TGTGCCAGCAGCCCCGGGGTACCCGGGGGGGAGCAGTACTTC
CASSPGVPGGEQYF
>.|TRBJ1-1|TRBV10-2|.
TGCGCCAGCAGTGAGTTGGGACGGACCACTGAAGCTTTCTTT
CASSELGRTTEAFF
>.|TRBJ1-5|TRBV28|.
TGTGCCAGCAGTTTAGGGGTACGCGGCAATCAGCCCCAGCATTTT
CASSLGVRGNQPQHF
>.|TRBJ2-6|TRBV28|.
.
CASSTSTSGRAGNVLTF
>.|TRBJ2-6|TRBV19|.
TGTGCCAGTAGTAAAACTGTAACAGGCGCTGGGGCCAACGTCCTGACTTTC
CASSKTVTGAGANVLTF
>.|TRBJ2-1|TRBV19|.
TGTGCCAGTAGTTATCGTGGCACTAGTTACAATGAGCAGTTCTTC
CASSYRGTSYNEQFF
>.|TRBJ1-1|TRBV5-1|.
TGCGCCAGCAGCTTAGAGGGTAGTGGGACTGAAGCTTTCTTT
CASSLEGSGTEAFF
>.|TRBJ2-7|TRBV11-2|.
TGTGCCAGCAGCTTAGGTAGGGGAGAGCAGTACTTC
CASSLGRGEQYF
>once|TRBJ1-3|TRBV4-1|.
TGCGCCAGCAGCCTCCAAACGGGGGCGCAAACCATATATTTT
CASSLQTGAQTIYF
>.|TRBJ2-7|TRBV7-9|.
TGTGCCAGCAGCTCCCCAAATCGGGGCGAGCAGTACTTC
CASSSPNRGEQYF
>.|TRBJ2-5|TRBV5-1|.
TGCGCCAGCAGCTTGGGGGGCCGAGAGACCCAGTACTTC
CASSLGGRETQYF
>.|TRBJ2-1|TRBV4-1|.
TGCGCCAGCAGCCAAACTCCGGTGGGGGCCTTACACGATGAGCAGTTCTTC
CASSQTPVGALHDEQFF
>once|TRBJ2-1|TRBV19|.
TGTGCCAGTAGTATTGGCACCTTAAGGGGCAATGAGCAGTTCTTC
CASSIGTLRGNEQFF
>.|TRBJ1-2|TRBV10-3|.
TGTGCCATCAGTGCAGATCCGGAAGGAACAGGCTACACCTTC
CAISADPEGTGYTF
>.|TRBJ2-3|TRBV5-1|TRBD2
TGCGCCAGCAGCTTGGGGCTAGCGGGAGTCTATACCGAGGCAGATACGCAGTATTTT
CASSLGLAGVYTEADTQYF
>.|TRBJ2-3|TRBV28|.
TGTGCCAGCAGACCACCAAGACAGGCCTCTAGCACAGATACGCAGTATTTT
CASRPPRQASSTDTQYF
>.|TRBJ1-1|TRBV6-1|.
TGTGCCAGCAGCTTGGGGACGGGGGGCACTGAAGCTTTCTTT
CASSLGTGGTEAFF
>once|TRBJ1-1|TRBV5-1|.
TGCGCCAGCAGCCCTGGCATCGGGGCGAACACTGAAGCTTTCTTT
CASSPGIGANTEAFF
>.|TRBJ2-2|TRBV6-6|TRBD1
TGTGCCAGCAGTTGGGACAGGGGAGGCACCGGGGAGCTGTTTTTT
CASSWDRGGTGELFF
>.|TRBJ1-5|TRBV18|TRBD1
TGTGCCAGCTCAGCCGGGACAGGGAACAATCAGCCCCAGCATTTT
CASSAGTGNNQPQHF
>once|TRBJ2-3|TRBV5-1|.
TGCGCCAGCAGCCCGGGCCGAGTCCATGATACGCAGTATTTT
CASSPGRVHDTQYF
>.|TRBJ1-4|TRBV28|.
TGTGCCAGCAGTCCGCGCCGGCCGACGAAAAAACTGTTTTTT
CASSPRRPTKKLFF
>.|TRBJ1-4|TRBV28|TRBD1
TGTGCCAGCAGTCCGCGACAGGGAGAAAAACTGTTTTTT
CASSPRQGEKLFF
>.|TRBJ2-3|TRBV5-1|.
TGCGCCAGCAGCTTGGCTTCGGGGTTGAGAACAGATACGCAGTATTTT
CASSLASGLRTDTQYF
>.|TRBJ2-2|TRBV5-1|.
TGCGCCAGCAGCTTTCAAGGGCACGGGGAGCTGTTTTTT
CASSFQGHGELFF
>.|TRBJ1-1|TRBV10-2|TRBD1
TGCGCCAGCAGTGGGGACAGGGGAGGGGGAACTGAAGCTTTCTTT
CASSGDRGGGTEAFF
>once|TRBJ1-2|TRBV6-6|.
TGTGCCAGCAGACCCGGGAGTAGAGTTGGCTACACCTTC
CASRPGSRVGYTF
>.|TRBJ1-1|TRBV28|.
TGTGCCAGCAGTCCCGGGACTTTCGGCGGGAACACTGAAGCTTTCTTT
CASSPGTFGGNTEAFF
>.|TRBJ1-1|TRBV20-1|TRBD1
TGCAGTGCGTTCGACAGGGAAGGAGCTTTCTTT
CSAFDREGAFF
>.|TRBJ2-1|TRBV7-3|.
TGTGCCAGCAGCCCCCCTAGACAGACCTACAATGAGCAGTTCTTC
CASSPPRQTYNEQFF
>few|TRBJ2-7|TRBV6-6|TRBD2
TGTGCCACCTATCCGGGACTAGCGGGGCAAGGAGAGCAGTACTTC
CATYPGLAGQGEQYF
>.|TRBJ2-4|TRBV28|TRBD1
TGTGCCAGCAGGGGACAGGGGAAAAACATTCAGTACTTC
CASRGQGKNIQYF
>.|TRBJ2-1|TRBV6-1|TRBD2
TGTGCCAGCAGCCGACGGGGAGGGGCCGGCAATGAGCAGTTCTTC
CASSRRGGAGNEQFF
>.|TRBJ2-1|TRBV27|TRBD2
TGTGCCAGCAAGCGGGAGGGTGGGAATGAGCAGTTCTTC
CASKREGGNEQFF
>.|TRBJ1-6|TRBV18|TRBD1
TGTGCCAGCTCACGATCCGGGACAGTATATAATTCACCCCTCCACTTT
CASSRSGTVYNSPLHF
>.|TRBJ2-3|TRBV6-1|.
TGTGCCAGCAGTACCATATACAGGGATACAGATACGCAGTATTTT
CASSTIYRDTDTQYF
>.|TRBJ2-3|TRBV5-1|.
TGCGCCAGCAGCTTGGAGCGGTCGGGCACAGATACGCAGTATTTT
CASSLERSGTDTQYF
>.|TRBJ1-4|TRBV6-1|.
TGTGCCAGCAGTGAAGCGCAGGGGAAAGGAGGAAAACTGTTTTTT
CASSEAQGKGGKLFF
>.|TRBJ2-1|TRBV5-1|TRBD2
TGCGCCAGCAGCTTGTCAGGTCGGGCGGGAGACACGGACAATGAGCAGTTCTTC
CASSLSGRAGDTDNEQFF
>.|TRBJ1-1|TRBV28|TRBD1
TGTGCCAGCAGTTTATCCGAATGGACAGGAGGCGACACTGAAGCTTTCTTT
CASSLSEWTGGDTEAFF
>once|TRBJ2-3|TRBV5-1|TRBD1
TGCGCCAGCAGCCCGGGACAGGGAACAGATACGCAGTATTTT
CASSPGQGTDTQYF
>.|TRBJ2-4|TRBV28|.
TGTGCCAGCAGTTCTCGGGGACAACAGTACTTC
CASSSRGQQYF
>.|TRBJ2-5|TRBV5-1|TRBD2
TGCGCCAGCAGCGGCGGAGCGGGAGGTTTCGAGACCCAGTACTTC
CASSGGAGGFETQYF
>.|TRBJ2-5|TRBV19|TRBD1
TGTGCCAGTAGTCCGATCTTCGGGGACAGGGCGGAGACCCAGTACTTC
CASSPIFGDRAETQYF
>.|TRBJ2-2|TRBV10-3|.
TGTGCCATCAGTGAGTCGGTGGGCCGTCTAGGCACCGGGGAGCTGTTTTTT
CAISESVGRLGTGELFF
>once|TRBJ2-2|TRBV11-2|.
TGTGCCAGCAGCTTAGGACTCCTCACCGGGGAGCTGTTTTTT
CASSLGLLTGELFF
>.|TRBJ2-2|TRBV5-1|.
TGCGCCAGCAGCTCCTCCGCCGCCACCGGGGAGCTGTTTTTT
CASSSSAATGELFF
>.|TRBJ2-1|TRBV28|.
TGTGCCAGCAGTTTTACACGGGGCAATGAGCAGTTCTTC
CASSFTRGNEQFF
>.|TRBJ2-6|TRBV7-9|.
TGTGCCAGCAGCTTACAAAGGTTCACTGGGGCCAACGTCCTGACTTTC
CASSLQRFTGANVLTF